This T cell receptor (beta chain) was recorded in a study of cytomegalovirus exposure and HLA in healthy donors. CDR1 SNHLY and CDR2 FYNNEI come from the germline V gene. V lost 8 bases to trimming and J lost 5 bases; unmatched junction nucleotides: 11. The CDR3 is made up of 15 amino acids. A word on this clone: The antigen is undetermined.

Study-wide results and caveats: A list of 150 or so TCR beta chains associated with cytomegalovirus was given.

Profiled with immunoSEQ multiplex PCR; TCRdb holds only in-frame clones, not every one. This table holds about 100,000 clones, approximately 96% found once. These donors were members of the roughly 120-subject validation cohort, a group separate from the roughly 670-subject first cohort. The clonotype comes from a woman aged 18-29 years in good health and CMV-seronegative. The J gene is TRBJ2-3, the V gene TRBV2; 9 bases are shared with TRBD1. Sequenced input: PBMCs. This CDR3 is CASLNRDRALDTQYF. The CDR3 DNA reads TGTGCCAGCTTAAACCGGGACAGGGCTCTAGATACGCAGTATTTT.